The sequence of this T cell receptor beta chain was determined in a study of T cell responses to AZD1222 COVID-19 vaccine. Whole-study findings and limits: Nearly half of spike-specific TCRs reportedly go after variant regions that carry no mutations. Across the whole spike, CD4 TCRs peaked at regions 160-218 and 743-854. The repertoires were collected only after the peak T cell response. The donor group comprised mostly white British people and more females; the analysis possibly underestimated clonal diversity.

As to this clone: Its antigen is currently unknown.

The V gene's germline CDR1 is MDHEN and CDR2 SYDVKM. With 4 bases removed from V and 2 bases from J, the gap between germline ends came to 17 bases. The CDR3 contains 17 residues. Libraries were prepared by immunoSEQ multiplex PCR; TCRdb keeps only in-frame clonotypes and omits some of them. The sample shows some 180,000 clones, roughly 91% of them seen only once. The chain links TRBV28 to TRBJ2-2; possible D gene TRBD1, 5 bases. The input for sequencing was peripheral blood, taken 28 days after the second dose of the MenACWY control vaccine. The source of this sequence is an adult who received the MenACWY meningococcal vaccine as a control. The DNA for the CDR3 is TGTGCCAGCAGTTCCGGCGGTGGGGCAGTTAACACCGGGGAGCTGTTTTTT. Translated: CASSSGGGAVNTGELFF.